This T cell receptor (beta chain) appears in the sequencing data of a study of a mutant IDH1 vaccine in newly diagnosed glioma. This clone has a single count. The germline V gene encodes CDR1 SEHNR and CDR2 FQNEAQ (reference sequence). The CDR3 sequence is 14 residues long. The V end lost 2 bases, the J end lost 4 bases, and 11 bases lay between the germline ends. Time point specified: baseline, week 1 (first vaccination visit). Documented treatment: pre-vaccination baseline after standard-of-care therapy. Here immunoSEQ multiplex PCR was the method, and the copy in TCRdb shows in-frame clones only, minus some. This sample has about 36,000 clones; 92% occur once, and the top ten carry about 20%.

The input for sequencing was PBMCs, taken from a glioma patient treated with radiotherapy, temozolomide or both. This TCR was recovered from a man younger than 30 with glioma. The chain links TRBV7-9 to TRBJ1-2; the D is unclear. Here the CDR3 reads CASSLPAVLYGYTF. The CDR3 DNA reads as TGTGCCAGCAGCTTACCCGCAGTCCTCTATGGCTACACCTTC.